Following are 20 T cell receptor beta chains from one sample sequenced in a study of beta chain features in type 1 diabetes. TCRB transcripts that were expressed got sequenced, as all of the isolated RNA had been reverse transcribed. Sequenced by immunoSEQ multiplex PCR; TCRdb stores in-frame clones only, minus some. The table records over 150,000 clones, roughly 8% of them present only once. The sequenced material came from central memory CD4+ T cells from blood. The receptors originated from a man aged 18 to 29 in good health.

This clone has ten or more counts. The V call is TRBV29-1, the J call TRBJ1-1; D is unresolved. This CDR3 region has 12 residues. Germline V gives CDR1 SQVTM, CDR2 ANQGSEA. The ends were cut back, 6 bases at V and 4 bases at J, with 12 bases in the middle. The CDR3 sequence is CSVEYLSTEAFF. The CDR3 DNA is TGCAGCGTCGAATACTTGTCCACTGAAGCTTTCTTT.

In its sample, this clone was seen many times. This chain uses TRBV7-9 with TRBJ1-3; D gene ambiguous. Germline-derived CDR1 and CDR2 are SEHNR and FQNEAQ (reference sequence). Between the trimmed V and J ends, which lost 3 bases and 4 bases, there was a span of 7 bases. The CDR3 is made up of 13 amino acids. The CDR3 nucleotides read TGTGCCAGCAGCTTGAACCAGGGAAACACCATATATTTT. Residues: CASSLNQGNTIYF. Full variable domain (remainder filled in from reference TRBV7-9 and TRBJ1-3): DTGVSQNPRHKITKRGQNVTFRCDPISEHNRLYWYRQTLGQGPEFLTYFQNEAQLEKSRLLSDRFSAERPKGSFSTLEIQRTEQGDSAMYLCASSLNQGNTIYFGEGSWLTVV.

The chain recombines TRBV4-2 with TRBJ2-5, with D uncertain. The CDR3 is 14 residues long. Trimming shortened V by 1 base and J by 2 bases, and 8 bases separated the two germline ends. The germline gives CDR1 LGHNA, CDR2 YNFKEQ. CDR3 protein: CASSQGFGQETQYF. The CDR3, as DNA: TGTGCCAGCAGCCAAGGTTTCGGTCAAGAGACCCAGTACTTC.

This clone was observed a few times. This chain links TRBV19 with TRBJ2-1; TRBD1 aligns across 7 bases. Germline values: CDR1 LNHDA, CDR2 SQIVND (reference sequence). The CDR3 is made up of 13 amino acids. The V gene end was trimmed by 7 bases and the J gene end by 9 bases; junction bases not matched to a gene: 9. The CDR3 coding sequence is TGTGCCAGTACCCCCACAGGGGTCGGTGAGCAGTTCTTC. As protein: CASTPTGVGEQFF. Complete variable domain (other parts from reference TRBV19 and TRBJ2-1): DGGITQSPKYLFRKEGQNVTLSCEQNLNHDAMYWYRQDPGQGLRLIYYSQIVNDFQKGDIAEGYSVSREKKESFPLTVTSAQKNPTAFYLCASTPTGVGEQFFGPGTRLTVL.

This clone has more than one count but fewer than ten. This chain connects TRBV9 to TRBJ2-1; 13 bases line up with TRBD2. V was clipped by 1 base and J by 12 bases; unmatched bases: 10. CDR1 is SGDLS, CDR2 YYNGEE, per germline. The CDR3 loop spans 16 amino acids. CDR3 protein: CASSVRTSGGPRGQFF. The CDR3 DNA reads as TGTGCCAGCAGCGTACGGACTAGCGGGGGCCCTCGCGGGCAGTTCTTC.

This clone was seen a few times. The chain carries TRBV7-2 and TRBJ2-1; 13 nucleotides match TRBD2. V lost 4 bases and J lost 2; bases outside the gene matches: 2. CDR1 SGHTA and CDR2 FQGNSA come from the germline V gene. CDR3 length: 16 amino acids. The CDR3 nucleotides read TGTGCCAGCAGCTCTGGGACTAGCGGGGCCTACAATGAGCAGTTCTTC. This translates into CASSSGTSGAYNEQFF. The full variable domain, completed using reference TRBV7-2 and TRBJ2-1, is GAGVSQSPSNKVTEKGKDVELRCDPISGHTALYWYRQSLGQGLEFLIYFQGNSAPDKSGLPSDRFSAERTGGSVSTLTIQRTQQEDSAVYLCASSSGTSGAYNEQFFGPGTRLTVL.

This clone turned up a few times. This chain links TRBV11-2 with TRBJ2-7, with TRBD1 matching 8 bases. The length of the CDR3 is 15 residues. The ends lost 4 bases at V and 1 base at J; junction bases unmatched: 6. Germline V gene sequence: CDR1 SGHAT, CDR2 FQNNGV. The CDR3, as DNA: TGTGCCAGCAGCTCCTACAGGGGGAGGTCCTACGAGCAGTACTTC. Its translation is CASSSYRGRSYEQYF.

This chain uses TRBV7-6 with TRBJ2-5; TRBD2 is a possible D gene (5 bases). CDR1 is SGHVS, CDR2 FNYEAQ, per germline. The CDR3 runs 15 residues. V was shortened by 5 bases and J by 5 bases, with 18 bases between the two germline ends. The chain's CDR3 is CASSPVGFGGETQYF. DNA of the CDR3: TGTGCCAGCAGCCCGGTCGGGTTTGGCGGGGAGACCCAGTACTTC. The full variable domain, with the rest looked up from reference TRBV7-6 and TRBJ2-5, is GAGVSQSPRYKVTKRGQDVALRCDPISGHVSLYWYRQALGQGPEFLTYFNYEAQQDKSGLPNDRFSAERPEGSISTLTIQRTEQRDSAMYRCASSPVGFGGETQYFGPGTRLLVL.

This chain uses TRBV7-9 with TRBJ1-5; maybe TRBD1 (5 bases). The CDR3 has 14 amino acids. The germline V gene encodes CDR1 SEHNR and CDR2 FQNEAQ (reference sequence). V lost 5 bases to trimming and J lost 4 bases, with 12 bases between them. Here the CDR3 DNA reads TGTGCCAGCAGCCGGGGGGAAAGAAATCAGCCCCAGCATTTT. As protein: CASSRGERNQPQHF.

The V gene is TRBV5-1, the J gene TRBJ2-1; D remains unclear. V lost 5 bases to trimming and J lost 8 bases, with 20 bases between them. This CDR3 has 15 residues. CDR1 is SGHRS, CDR2 YFSETQ, per germline. The CDR3 DNA follows: TGCGCCAGCAGAGAGGTAGCTTCGGTTCATGATGAGCAGTTCTTC. Translation gives CASREVASVHDEQFF.

There are a few counts of this clone. The J gene is TRBJ2-2, the V gene TRBV7-2; 10 bases agree with TRBD2. Germline V gene data show CDR1 as SGHTA and CDR2 as FQGNSA. The CDR3 contains 17 residues. V gave up 1 base and J gave up 6 bases; unmatched junction bases: 8. In nucleotides, the CDR3 is TGTGCCAGCAGCTTAGTGGGGGGCCTAGCGGGAGCCGGGGAGCTGTTTTTT. Its protein product is CASSLVGGLAGAGELFF.

In this sample, this clone turned up a few times. J is TRBJ2-7 and V is TRBV6-1; 7 bases are a match to TRBD2. V was pared by 4 bases and J by 9 bases, with 0 bases of the junction left unmatched. The CDR3 loop spans 10 amino acids. Per germline, CDR1 MNHNS and CDR2 SASEGT. CDR3 in amino acids: CASSGGGQYF. The CDR3 region has the DNA TGTGCCAGCAGTGGCGGGGGGCAGTACTTC.

On this clone itself: This sequence may be a read error, since a much larger clone differs from it by one base. The identical CDR3 is also encoded by other nucleotide sequences in the sample. The V and J genes are TRBV7-3 and TRBJ2-5; TRBD2 agrees at 7 bases. Germline V gene data show CDR1 as SGHTA and CDR2 as FQGTGA. Losses at the gene ends were 3 bases for V and 3 bases for J; bases not matched to a gene: 1. The CDR3 is 13 residues long. The DNA of the CDR3 is TGTGCCAGCAGCTTCGCGGGGGAAGAGACCCAGTACTTC. It is translated as CASSFAGEETQYF. Complete variable domain (other parts from reference TRBV7-3 and TRBJ2-5): GAGVSQTPSNKVTEKGKYVELRCDPISGHTALYWYRQSLGQGPEFLIYFQGTGAADDSGLPNDRFFAVRPEGSVSTLKIQRTERGDSAVYLCASSFAGEETQYFGPGTRLLVL.

In regard to this clone: Different DNA sequences within this sample yield the same CDR3. The gene calls are TRBV5-8 and TRBJ1-5, with D hard to call. Trimming cost V 1 base and J 2 bases, with 4 bases left between them. Per germline, CDR1 SGHTS and CDR2 YDEGEE. The CDR3 has 13 amino acids. CDR3 sequence: CASSLQGNQPQHF. The CDR3 DNA follows: TGTGCCAGCAGCTTGCAGGGCAATCAGCCCCAGCATTTT. The full variable domain, its missing parts supplied by reference TRBV5-8 and TRBJ1-5, is EAGVTQSPTHLIKTRGQQATLRCSPISGHTSVYWYQQALGLGLQFLLWYDEGEERNRGNFPPRFSGRQFPNYSSELNVNALELEDSALYLCASSLQGNQPQHFGDGTRLSIL.

This chain uses TRBV6-1 with TRBJ2-5; 16 nucleotides match TRBD2. Germline CDR1 MNHNS, CDR2 SASEGT. J gave up 3 bases and V 3 bases, and 4 bases lay outside the gene matches. This CDR3 comprises 17 residues. The CDR3 reads CASSEGTSGRVKETQYF. The DNA of the CDR3 is TGTGCCAGCAGTGAGGGGACTAGCGGGAGGGTAAAAGAGACCCAGTACTTC.

This clone showed up just a few times. The rearrangement joins TRBV7-2 to TRBJ2-3; no firm D call. Germline CDR1 SGHTA, CDR2 FQGNSA. The length of the CDR3 is 13 residues. The V gene lost 1 base and the J gene lost 6 bases, with 8 bases spanning the gap. Here the CDR3 DNA reads TGTGCCAGCAGCTTAGTTCGGTGGGATACGCAGTATTTT. The encoded protein is CASSLVRWDTQYF. Full variable domain (remainder filled in from reference TRBV7-2 and TRBJ2-3): GAGVSQSPSNKVTEKGKDVELRCDPISGHTALYWYRQSLGQGLEFLIYFQGNSAPDKSGLPSDRFSAERTGGSVSTLTIQRTQQEDSAVYLCASSLVRWDTQYFGPGTRLTVL.

This clone was picked up a small number of times. This chain links TRBV30 with TRBJ2-2, with 9 bases matching TRBD1. Germline values: CDR1 GTSNPN, CDR2 SVGIG (reference sequence). J was trimmed by 6 bases and V by 2 bases; bases with no gene match: 7. This CDR3 spans 15 amino acids. The CDR3 here is CAWSRGQGGSGELFF. In DNA form, the CDR3 reads TGTGCCTGGAGTAGGGGACAGGGAGGGTCCGGGGAGCTGTTTTTT.

A few counts support this clone. The rearrangement joins TRBV5-6 to TRBJ1-2; D is unclear. The ends were cut back, 4 bases at V and 4 bases at J, with 11 bases in the middle. This CDR3 region has 13 residues. CDR1 and CDR2 from the germline V gene are SGHDT and YYEEEE. The CDR3 DNA sequence: TGTGCCAGCAGCCGGACTCTCGGCTATGGCTACACCTTC. Encoded protein: CASSRTLGYGYTF.

This clone has more than one count but fewer than ten. This chain links TRBV11-1 with TRBJ2-3; D may be TRBD1 (6 bases). Germline loops: CDR1 SGHAT, CDR2 FQDESV (reference sequence). V was clipped by 2 bases and J by 2 bases, with 8 bases between them. The CDR3 totals 14 residues. The CDR3 DNA is TGTGCCAGCAGCTTATCAGGGGCCACAGATACGCAGTATTTT. Translated, it gives CASSLSGATDTQYF.

This clone turned up a few times. V gene TRBV7-3 combines with J gene TRBJ2-1; 7 positions match TRBD1. CDR1 is SGHTA and CDR2 is FQGTGA in the germline V gene. V shed 5 bases and J 5 bases; nucleotides not matched to a gene: 3. This CDR3 is 13 amino acids long. The chain's CDR3 is CASSRDRNNEQFF. The CDR3 DNA is TGTGCCAGCAGCCGGGACAGAAACAATGAGCAGTTCTTC.